A selection of T cell receptor beta chains follows, all from one sample in a study of T cell repertoires in cytomegalovirus infection. MiXCR, run by TCRdb on the reads, gives a single entry per CDR3 protein. Of some 900,000 distinct CDR3 sequences listed, over 25% are singletons. Their recognized antigens are unknown. The material sequenced was cultured CD8+ T cells from PBMCs, taken from culture after CMV antigen stimulation. The receptors derive from a human donor in good health (CMV status not recorded). Some clones in this sample may be carry-over from other donors' samples. The CDR3 runs from the conserved cysteine through the conserved F or W. Fields, in order: CDR3 length, clone size, V gene, D gene, J gene, CDR3 protein, CDR3 DNA. A D gene is named only where the DNA matches it firmly. Size is omitted from some rows. Given values are once, few, many or a class for expanded clones.

>15|-|TRBV7-6|TRBD1|TRBJ2-4
CASSSATGKADIQYF
TGTGCCAGCAGCTCCGCGACAGGGAAGGCGGACATTCAGTACTTC
>13|-|TRBV7-9|-|TRBJ2-7
CASSSKGDNEQYF
TGTGCCAGCAGCTCTAAAGGGGATAACGAGCAGTACTTC
>13|few|TRBV5-1|-|TRBJ2-5
CASREGRRETQYF
TGCGCCAGCAGAGAGGGGCGCAGGGAGACCCAGTACTTC
>17|many|TRBV7-8|TRBD1|TRBJ2-7
CASSYPGTGAIQDEQYF
TGTGCCAGCAGCTACCCCGGGACAGGGGCGATACAAGACGAGCAGTACTTC
>14|-|TRBV25-1|-|TRBJ1-5
CASSNLPGNQPQHF
TGTGCCAGCAGTAATCTCCCGGGCAATCAGCCCCAGCATTTT
>16|-|TRBV14|TRBD1|TRBJ1-1
CASSQLDRGVGTEAFF
TGTGCCAGCAGCCAACTCGACAGGGGGGTTGGCACTGAAGCTTTCTTT
>19|-|TRBV20-1|TRBD2|TRBJ2-5
CSASGTSGALTHGQRTQYF
TGCAGTGCTAGTGGGACTAGCGGGGCCTTAACACATGGCCAAAGGACCCAGTACTTC
>15|few|TRBV5-4|-|TRBJ2-7
CASSPGDPISYEQYF
TGTGCCAGCAGTCCCGGGGACCCAATATCCTACGAGCAGTACTTC
>14|-|TRBV20-1|-|TRBJ1-1
CSARDLGQGQEAFF
TGCAGTGCTAGAGATTTAGGGCAGGGGCAGGAAGCTTTCTTT
>14|once|TRBV28|-|TRBJ2-1
CASRKVLGYNEQFF
TGTGCCAGCAGAAAAGTCTTGGGGTACAATGAGCAGTTCTTC
>14|few|TRBV28|TRBD1|TRBJ1-1
CASSFGQGSTEAFF
TGTGCCAGCAGTTTCGGACAGGGGAGCACTGAAGCTTTCTTT
>18|few|TRBV7-6|TRBD2|TRBJ2-2
CASSFQRGTNANTGELFF
TGTGCTAGCAGCTTTCAGCGGGGGACCAACGCGAACACCGGGGAGCTGTTTTTT
>16|-|TRBV19|-|TRBJ1-1
CASGDLLRSMNTEAFF
TGTGCCAGCGGGGACCTCTTAAGGTCCATGAACACTGAAGCTTTCTTT
>15|few|TRBV5-8|TRBD1|TRBJ2-1
CASSPVRTGPHEQFF
TGTGCCAGCAGCCCCGTTAGGACAGGTCCCCATGAGCAGTTCTTC
>12|few|TRBV7-2|-|TRBJ1-2
CAGVTATYGYTF
TGTGCCGGAGTTACGGCCACCTATGGCTACACCTTC